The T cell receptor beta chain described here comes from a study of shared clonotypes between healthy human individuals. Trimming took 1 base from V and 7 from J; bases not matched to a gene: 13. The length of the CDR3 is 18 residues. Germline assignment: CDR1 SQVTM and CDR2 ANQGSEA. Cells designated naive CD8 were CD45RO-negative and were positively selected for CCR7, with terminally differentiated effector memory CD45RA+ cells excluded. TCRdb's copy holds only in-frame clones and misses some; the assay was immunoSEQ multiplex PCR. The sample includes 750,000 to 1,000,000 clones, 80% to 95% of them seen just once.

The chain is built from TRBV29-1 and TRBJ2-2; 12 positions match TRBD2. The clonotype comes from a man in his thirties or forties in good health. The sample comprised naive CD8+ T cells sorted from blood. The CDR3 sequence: CSVEVTSGRRPPGGELFF. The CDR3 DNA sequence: TGCAGCGTTGAAGTGACTAGCGGGAGAAGGCCCCCGGGCGGGGAGCTGTTTTTT.